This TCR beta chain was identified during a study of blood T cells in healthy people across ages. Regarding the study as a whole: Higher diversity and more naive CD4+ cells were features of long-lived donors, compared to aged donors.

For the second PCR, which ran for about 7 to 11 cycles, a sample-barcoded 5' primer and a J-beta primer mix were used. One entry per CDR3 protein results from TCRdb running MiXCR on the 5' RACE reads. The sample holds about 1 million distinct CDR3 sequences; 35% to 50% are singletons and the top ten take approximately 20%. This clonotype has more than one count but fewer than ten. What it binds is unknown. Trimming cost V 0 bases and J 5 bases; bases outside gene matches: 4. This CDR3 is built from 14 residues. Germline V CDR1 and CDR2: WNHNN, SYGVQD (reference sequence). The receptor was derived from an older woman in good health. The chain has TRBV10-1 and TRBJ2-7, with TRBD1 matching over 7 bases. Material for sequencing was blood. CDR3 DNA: TGCGCCAGCAGTGAGTCGCAAAGGGGGCACGAGCAGTACTTC. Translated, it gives CASSESQRGHEQYF.